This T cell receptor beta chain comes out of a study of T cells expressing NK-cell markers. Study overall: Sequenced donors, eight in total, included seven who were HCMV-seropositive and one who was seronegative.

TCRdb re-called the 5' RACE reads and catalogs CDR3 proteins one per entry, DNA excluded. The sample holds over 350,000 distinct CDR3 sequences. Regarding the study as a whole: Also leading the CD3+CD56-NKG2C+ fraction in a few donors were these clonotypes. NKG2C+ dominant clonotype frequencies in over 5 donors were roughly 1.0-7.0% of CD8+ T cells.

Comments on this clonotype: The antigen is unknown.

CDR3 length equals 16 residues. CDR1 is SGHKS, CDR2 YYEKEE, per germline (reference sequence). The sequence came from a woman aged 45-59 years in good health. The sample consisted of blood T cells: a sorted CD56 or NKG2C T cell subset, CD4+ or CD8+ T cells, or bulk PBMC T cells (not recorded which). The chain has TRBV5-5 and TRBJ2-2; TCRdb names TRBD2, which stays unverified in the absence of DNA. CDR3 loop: CASRTGLPNSAGELFF.